The clone carrying this T cell receptor beta chain was counted a few times. Its cognate antigen is unknown. It was the approximately 120-subject validation cohort, separate from the roughly 700-subject first cohort, to which the donors belonged. The sample belongs to a study of cytomegalovirus exposure and HLA in healthy donors. Study-level results: Some TCR beta chains (roughly 160 of them) were listed as cytomegalovirus-associated. Most TCR sequences were rare, but some public TCRs occurred in many donors. In vitro work confirmed that three CMV-associated chains recognize CMV antigens.

The germline V gene has CDR1 SGHTA and CDR2 FQGTGA. Between the trimmed V and J ends, which lost 0 bases and 1 base, there was a span of 6 bases. The CDR3 sequence is 14 residues long. Method: immunoSEQ multiplex PCR; TCRdb's copy keeps in-frame clones and lacks some. The repertoire holds 220,000 or so clones, with around four fifths as singletons. This chain joins TRBV7-3 and TRBJ1-1; D not resolved. The receptor was isolated from a woman in her 30s in good health and CMV-seropositive. The sample comprised PBMCs. The CDR3 spells CASSLTGENTEAFF. The CDR3 coding sequence is TGTGCCAGCAGCTTAACCGGGGAGAACACTGAAGCTTTCTTT.